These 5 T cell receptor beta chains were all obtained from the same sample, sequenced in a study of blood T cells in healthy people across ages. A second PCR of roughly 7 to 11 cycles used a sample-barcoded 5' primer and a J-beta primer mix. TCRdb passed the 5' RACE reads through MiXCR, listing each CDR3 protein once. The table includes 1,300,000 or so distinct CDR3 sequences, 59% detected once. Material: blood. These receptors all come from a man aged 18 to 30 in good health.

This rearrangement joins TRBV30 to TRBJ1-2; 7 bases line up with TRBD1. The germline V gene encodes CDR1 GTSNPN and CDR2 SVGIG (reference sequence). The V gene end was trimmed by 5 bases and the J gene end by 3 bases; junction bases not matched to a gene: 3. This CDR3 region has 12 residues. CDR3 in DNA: TGTGCCTGGGAGGACAGGTACTATGGCTACACCTTC. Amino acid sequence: CAWEDRYYGYTF.

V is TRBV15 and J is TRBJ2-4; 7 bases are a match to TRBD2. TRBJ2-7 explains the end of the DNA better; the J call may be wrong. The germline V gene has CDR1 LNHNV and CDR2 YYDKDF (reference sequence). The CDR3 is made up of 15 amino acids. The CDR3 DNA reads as TGTGCCACCAGCGGAATGGCGGGAGTTTTCCACGAGCAGTACTTC. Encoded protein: CATSGMAGVFHEQYF.

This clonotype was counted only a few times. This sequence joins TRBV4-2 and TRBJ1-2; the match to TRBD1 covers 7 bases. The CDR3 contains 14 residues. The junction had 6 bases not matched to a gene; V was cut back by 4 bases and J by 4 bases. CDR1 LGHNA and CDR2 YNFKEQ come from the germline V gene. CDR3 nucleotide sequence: TGTGCCAGCAGCCCGGACAGGAGGCCCTATGGCTACACCTTC. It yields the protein CASSPDRRPYGYTF.

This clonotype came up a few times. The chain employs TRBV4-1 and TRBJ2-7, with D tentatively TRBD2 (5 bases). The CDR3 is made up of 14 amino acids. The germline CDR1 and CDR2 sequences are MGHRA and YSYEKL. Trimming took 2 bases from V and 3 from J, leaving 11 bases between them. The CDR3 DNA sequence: TGCGCCAGCAGCCAACAGCGGTCCGTCTACGAGCAGTACTTC. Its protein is CASSQQRSVYEQYF.

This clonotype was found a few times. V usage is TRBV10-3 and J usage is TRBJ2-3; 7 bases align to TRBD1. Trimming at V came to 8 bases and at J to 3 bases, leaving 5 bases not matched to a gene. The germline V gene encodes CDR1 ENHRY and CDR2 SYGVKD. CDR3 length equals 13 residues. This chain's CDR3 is CAIGRQGTDTQYF. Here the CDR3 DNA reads TGTGCCATCGGGCGACAGGGAACAGATACGCAGTATTTT.